This TCR beta chain was captured by sequencing in a study of neurological immune-mediated disorders. V dropped 3 bases and J dropped 8 bases, with 13 bases sitting between them. Germline V CDR1 and CDR2: SEHNR, FQNEAQ (reference sequence). This CDR3 spans 13 amino acids. This clonotype was picked up many times. TCRdb re-called the 5' RACE reads through MiXCR, storing one row per CDR3 protein. The sample has about 35,000 distinct CDR3 sequences; 3% to 4.5% are singletons. This chain joins TRBV7-9 and TRBJ1-1, with D possibly matching TRBD1 (5 bases). The TCR was taken from a man younger than 40 with multiple sclerosis. Sequencing used PBMCs. CDR3 region: CASSFDSKKEAFF. The CDR3 DNA sequence: TGTGCCAGCAGCTTTGACAGTAAGAAAGAAGCTTTCTTT.